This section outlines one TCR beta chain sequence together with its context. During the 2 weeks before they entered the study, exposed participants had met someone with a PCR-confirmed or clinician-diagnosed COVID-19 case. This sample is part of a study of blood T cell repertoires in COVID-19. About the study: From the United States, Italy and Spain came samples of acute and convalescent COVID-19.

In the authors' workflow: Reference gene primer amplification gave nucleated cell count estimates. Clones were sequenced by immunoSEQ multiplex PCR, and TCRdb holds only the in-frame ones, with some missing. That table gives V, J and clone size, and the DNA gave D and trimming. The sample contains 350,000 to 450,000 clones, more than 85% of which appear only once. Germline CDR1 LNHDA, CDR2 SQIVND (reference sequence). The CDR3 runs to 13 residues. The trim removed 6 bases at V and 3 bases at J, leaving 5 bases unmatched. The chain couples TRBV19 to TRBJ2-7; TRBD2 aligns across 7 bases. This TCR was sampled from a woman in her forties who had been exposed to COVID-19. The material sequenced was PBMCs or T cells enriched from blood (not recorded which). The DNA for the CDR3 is TGTGCCAGTAGCCAGCGGGGACTCTACGAGCAGTACTTC. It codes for CASSQRGLYEQYF. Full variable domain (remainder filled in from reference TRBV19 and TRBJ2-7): DGGITQSPKYLFRKEGQNVTLSCEQNLNHDAMYWYRQDPGQGLRLIYYSQIVNDFQKGDIAEGYSVSREKKESFPLTVTSAQKNPTAFYLCASSQRGLYEQYFGPGTRLTVT.